This TCR beta chain was observed in a study of blood T cell repertoires in COVID-19. For the study at large: PBMCs, B-cell-depleted T cells, or T cells were the source of the cDNA or gDNA that made up the material.

Deletions cut 3 bases from V and 3 bases from J, with 9 bases between. The CDR3 extends over 14 amino acids. CDR1 is SGHDN, CDR2 FVKESK, per germline. TCRdb's copy holds only in-frame clones and misses some; the assay was immunoSEQ multiplex PCR. The sample shows about 280,000 clones, roughly 88% of them seen only once. The sequencing input was peripheral blood. The receptor was isolated from a woman between 70 and 85 years old with acute or convalescent COVID-19. V usage is TRBV14 and J usage is TRBJ1-5; D perhaps matches TRBD1 (5 bases). The CDR3 DNA reads TGTGCCAGCAGCCACGGACAAGCCAATCAGCCCCAGCATTTT. Protein sequence: CASSHGQANQPQHF.